Below are 20 T cell receptor beta chains sequenced from a single sample in a study of shared clonotypes between healthy human individuals. Some clones are missing from TCRdb's copy, which holds only in-frame ones; the method was immunoSEQ multiplex PCR. The sample records some 1 million clones, about 75% being singletons. The sample taken for sequencing was memory CD4+ T cells sorted from blood. Sample subset: CD45RA-negative fraction. The receptors derive from a young man in good health.

The chain combines TRBV9 with TRBJ1-6; D gene unclear. The CDR3 is made up of 15 amino acids. V was shortened by 3 bases and J by 7 bases, with 14 bases between the two germline ends. From germline, CDR1 is SGDLS and CDR2 YYNGEE. CDR3 bases: TGTGCCAGCAGCGCAGCCGGGCAGACCAATTCACCCCTCCACTTT. Its translation is CASSAAGQTNSPLHF.

As regards this clone: A much larger clonotype is one base distant, so this may be a read error. Within the sample, other DNA sequences also encode this same CDR3. The chain has TRBV6-5 and TRBJ1-1; D ambiguous. Trimming took 6 bases from V and 0 from J, leaving 5 bases between them. Germline V CDR1 and CDR2: MNHEY, SVGAGI. The CDR3 has 12 residues. CDR3 nucleotide sequence: TGTGCCAGCAGCTCAGTGAACACTGAAGCTTTCTTT. Translation gives CASSSVNTEAFF.

This chain connects TRBV12-5 to TRBJ2-3; 10 positions agree with TRBD2. CDR1 and CDR2 from the germline V gene are LGHNT and FRNRAP. CDR3 length: 14 amino acids. The trim removed 6 bases at V and 1 base at J, leaving 1 base unmatched. The CDR3 nucleotides are TGTGCTAGTGGCCTAGCGGGGGGCACAGATACGCAGTATTTT. It codes for CASGLAGGTDTQYF.

The chain combines TRBV6-5 with TRBJ2-5; D is possibly TRBD1 (5 bases). This CDR3 has 14 amino acids. Trimming took off 5 bases at V and 2 bases at J, with 12 bases between the two ends. Germline V gene data show CDR1 as MNHEY and CDR2 as SVGAGI. The CDR3 loop is CASSVDRDQETQYF. The CDR3 DNA follows: TGTGCCAGCAGTGTCGACAGAGATCAAGAGACCCAGTACTTC.

This clone is a singleton in its sample. The chain joins TRBV5-1 to TRBJ1-2; tentatively, D is TRBD1 (6 bases). The CDR3 has 14 amino acids. The germline V gene has CDR1 SGHRS and CDR2 YFSETQ. The V end was cut by 6 bases, the J end by 4 bases, with 16 bases between. CDR3: CASTSGVEGYGYTF. In DNA, the CDR3 is TGCGCCAGCACTTCAGGGGTTGAAGGCTATGGCTACACCTTC.

The chain combines TRBV28 with TRBJ2-7, with D tentatively TRBD2 (5 bases). Trimming pared 5 bases from V and 3 bases from J, leaving 14 bases between. Germline CDR1 is MDHEN and CDR2 is SYDVKM. The CDR3 contains 14 residues. As DNA, the CDR3 is TGTGCCAGCAGTACCCTGGACTGGAGCTACGAGCAGTACTTC. Its protein is CASSTLDWSYEQYF.

As to this clone: This specimen includes other DNA sequences encoding the same CDR3. The chain joins TRBV7-2 to TRBJ1-1; D unresolved. Germline CDR1 reads SGHTA; CDR2 reads FQGNSA. This CDR3 spans 13 amino acids. V was cut by 3 bases and J by 5 bases, with 10 bases left in between. CDR3 sequence reads: CASSFGERTEAFF. Written as DNA, the CDR3 is TGTGCCAGCAGCTTCGGGGAGAGGACTGAAGCTTTCTTT.

This clone appeared a single time. The V call is TRBV6-1, the J call TRBJ1-3; D is ambiguous. The CDR3 spans 15 residues. Per the germline V gene, CDR1 is MNHNS and CDR2 is SASEGT. V was cut by 8 bases and J by 2 bases, with 16 bases left in between. The DNA of the CDR3 is TGTGCCAGCGGACGGTTACCAGTAACTGGAAACACCATATATTTT. Protein: CASGRLPVTGNTIYF.

The V gene is TRBV2, the J gene TRBJ1-3; TRBD1 agrees at 8 bases. Germline V gene sequence: CDR1 SNHLY, CDR2 FYNNEI. The CDR3 runs 15 residues. V was clipped by 6 bases and J by 4 bases; unmatched bases: 8. CDR3 in amino acids: CASSEGQAVGNTIYF. The CDR3 bases are TGTGCCAGCAGCGAGGGACAGGCCGTAGGAAACACCATATATTTT.

The chain combines TRBV4-3 with TRBJ2-1, with 7 bases lining up with TRBD1. The CDR3 consists of 16 residues. Trimming cost V 0 bases and J 3 bases; bases outside gene matches: 5. Germline V gives CDR1 LGHNA, CDR2 YSLEER. This CDR3 is CASSQEVRGNYNEQFF. For the CDR3, the DNA is TGCGCCAGCAGCCAAGAAGTCAGGGGGAACTACAATGAGCAGTTCTTC.

Comments on this clone: In the same sample, other DNA sequences code for this CDR3. The V and J genes are TRBV5-4 and TRBJ1-2, with D possibly TRBD1 on 6 matching bases. Trimming stripped 4 bases from V and 2 bases from J, with 9 bases between. The CDR3 sequence is 13 residues long. Germline CDR1 is SGHNT and CDR2 is YYREEE (reference sequence). The CDR3 DNA reads as TGTGCCAGCAGCCTAGACAGGAACTATGGCTACACCTTC. Protein sequence: CASSLDRNYGYTF.

The rearrangement links TRBV30 to TRBJ1-5; D not certain. Germline V gene sequence: CDR1 GTSNPN, CDR2 SVGIG (reference sequence). V lost 2 bases, J lost 2 bases, and 4 bases lay in between. This CDR3 region has 12 residues. The CDR3 sequence is CAWSIGNQPQHF. CDR3 DNA sequence: TGTGCCTGGAGTATAGGCAATCAGCCCCAGCATTTT.

The genes are TRBV6-5 and TRBJ1-1, with D possibly being TRBD1 (5 bases). The CDR3 is made up of 13 amino acids. Trimming removed 8 bases at V and 3 bases at J, with 13 bases between. Germline loops: CDR1 MNHEY, CDR2 SVGAGI. The CDR3 DNA follows: TGTGCCAGCGCTCCTGGGGGGTACACTGAAGCTTTCTTT. The encoded protein is CASAPGGYTEAFF.

The chain employs TRBV28 and TRBJ2-7, with D tentatively TRBD2 (5 bases). The V gene lost 2 bases and the J gene lost 3 bases, with 14 bases spanning the gap. The CDR3 is 15 amino acids. Germline CDR1 is MDHEN and CDR2 is SYDVKM. The CDR3 spells CASSLPRGQHYEQYF. In nucleotides, the CDR3 is TGTGCCAGCAGTTTACCTCGAGGGCAGCACTACGAGCAGTACTTC. Looking up the rest from reference TRBV28 and TRBJ2-7 gives the full variable domain: DVKVTQSSRYLVKRTGEKVFLECVQDMDHENMFWYRQDPGLGLRLIYFSYDVKMKEKGDIPEGYSVSREKKERFSLILESASTNQTSMYLCASSLPRGQHYEQYFGPGTRLTVT.

J is TRBJ2-7 and V is TRBV19, with TRBD1 matching over 8 bases. The CDR3 totals 16 residues. The germline CDR1 and CDR2 sequences are LNHDA and SQIVND (reference sequence). Unmatched junction bases numbered 14, after V lost 6 bases and J lost 4 bases. The CDR3 region has the DNA TGTGCCAGTAGACCTCAAGGACCAGGGGGCGGGTACGAGCAGTACTTC. Protein sequence: CASRPQGPGGGYEQYF.

The chain joins TRBV28 to TRBJ1-5; D unclear. CDR3 size: 17 residues. The germline V gene encodes CDR1 MDHEN and CDR2 SYDVKM. Trimming cost V 1 base and J 0 bases, with 13 bases left between them. The CDR3, as DNA: TGTGCCAGCAGTTTATCGGGTTTGTTGTATAGCAATCAGCCCCAGCATTTT. Translating it yields CASSLSGLLYSNQPQHF.

This clone occurred once. This chain links TRBV5-1 with TRBJ1-1; 9 nucleotides align to TRBD1. The CDR3 length is 15 residues. V trimming: 5 bases; J trimming: 1 base; junction bases outside the gene matches: 6. Per germline, CDR1 SGHRS and CDR2 YFSETQ. In DNA, the CDR3 is TGCGCCAGCAGAGGACAGGGGAAAGGGAACACTGAAGCTTTCTTT. It specifies CASRGQGKGNTEAFF.

V and J are TRBV5-1 and TRBJ2-1; TRBD1 or TRBD2 may be the D gene (5 bases each). V gave up 0 bases and J gave up 6 bases, with 13 bases separating them. The germline V gene encodes CDR1 SGHRS and CDR2 YFSETQ. CDR3 length: 15 amino acids. As DNA, the CDR3 is TGCGCCAGCAGCTTGGGGGGCCGGGATCGCAATGAGCAGTTCTTC. Translated, it gives CASSLGGRDRNEQFF.

The CDR3 region is CASGLSKETQYF. CDR3 coding DNA: TGTGCCAGCGGCCTTTCGAAAGAGACCCAGTACTTC. This rearrangement joins TRBV14 to TRBJ2-5; D not certain. CDR1 is SGHDN, CDR2 FVKESK, per germline. V dropped 8 bases and J dropped 3 bases, with 10 bases sitting between them. The CDR3 is 12 residues long.

The J gene is TRBJ2-7, the V gene TRBV10-3, with D possibly being TRBD2 (6 bases). The germline V gene has CDR1 ENHRY and CDR2 SYGVKD. The CDR3 spans 14 residues. V lost 6 bases and J 0 bases, leaving 12 bases between the germline ends. CDR3 in amino acids: CAISRGGGSYEQYF. The CDR3 region has the DNA TGTGCCATCAGCCGTGGGGGAGGCTCCTACGAGCAGTACTTC.